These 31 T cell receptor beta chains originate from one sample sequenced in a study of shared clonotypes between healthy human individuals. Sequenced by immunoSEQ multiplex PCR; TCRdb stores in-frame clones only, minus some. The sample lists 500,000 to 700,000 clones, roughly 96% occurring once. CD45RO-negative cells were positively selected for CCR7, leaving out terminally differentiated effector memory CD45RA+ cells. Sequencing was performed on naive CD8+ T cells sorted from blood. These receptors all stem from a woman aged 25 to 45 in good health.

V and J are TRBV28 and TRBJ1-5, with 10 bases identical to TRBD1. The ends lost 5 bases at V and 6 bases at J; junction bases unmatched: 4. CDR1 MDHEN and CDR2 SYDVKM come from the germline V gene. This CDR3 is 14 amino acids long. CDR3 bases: TGTGCCAGCAGTACGACAGGGGGCGGTCAGCCCCAGCATTTT. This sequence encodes CASSTTGGGQPQHF.

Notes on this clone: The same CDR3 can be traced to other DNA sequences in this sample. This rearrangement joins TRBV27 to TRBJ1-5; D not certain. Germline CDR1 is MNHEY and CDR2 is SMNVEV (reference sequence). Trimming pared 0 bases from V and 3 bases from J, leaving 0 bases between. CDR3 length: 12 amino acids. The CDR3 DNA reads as TGTGCCAGCAGTTTATCCAATCAGCCCCAGCATTTT. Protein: CASSLSNQPQHF.

The CDR3 DNA sequence: TGTGCCTGGAGTGTAGGAGGGGAGGGCTACGAGCAGTACTTC. This codes for CAWSVGGEGYEQYF. The rearrangement links TRBV30 to TRBJ2-7; 7 bases are shared with TRBD2. The CDR3 sequence is 14 residues long. In germline, CDR1 is GTSNPN, CDR2 SVGIG (reference sequence). With V trimmed by 0 bases and J by 3 bases, 5 bases remained unmatched.

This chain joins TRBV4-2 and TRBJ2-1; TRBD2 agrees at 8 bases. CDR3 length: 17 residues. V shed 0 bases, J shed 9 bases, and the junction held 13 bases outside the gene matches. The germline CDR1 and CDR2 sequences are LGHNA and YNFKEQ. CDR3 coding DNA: TGTGCCAGCAGCCAAGATTTCCTGAGACTAGCGCCCTCTGAGCAGTTCTTC. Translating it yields CASSQDFLRLAPSEQFF.

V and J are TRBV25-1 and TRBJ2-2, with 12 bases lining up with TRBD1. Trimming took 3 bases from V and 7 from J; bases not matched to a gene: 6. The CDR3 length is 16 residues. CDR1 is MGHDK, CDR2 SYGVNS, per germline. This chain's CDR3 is CASSDPGQGAVGELFF. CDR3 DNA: TGTGCCAGCAGTGACCCGGGACAGGGGGCTGTCGGGGAGCTGTTTTTT. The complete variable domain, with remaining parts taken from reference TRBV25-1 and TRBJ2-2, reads EADIYQTPRYLVIGTGKKITLECSQTMGHDKMYWYQQDPGMELHLIHYSYGVNSTEKGDLSSESTVSRIRTEHFPLTLESARPSHTSQYLCASSDPGQGAVGELFFGEGSRLTVL.

In nucleotides, the CDR3 is TGTGCCACCAGCCCCTCCATAACCATGAACACTGAAGCTTTCTTT. Protein product: CATSPSITMNTEAFF. V and J are TRBV15 and TRBJ1-1, with no clear D. Trimming removed 5 bases from V and 0 bases from J, with 13 bases in between. In germline, CDR1 is LNHNV, CDR2 YYDKDF (reference sequence). The CDR3 is 15 amino acids.

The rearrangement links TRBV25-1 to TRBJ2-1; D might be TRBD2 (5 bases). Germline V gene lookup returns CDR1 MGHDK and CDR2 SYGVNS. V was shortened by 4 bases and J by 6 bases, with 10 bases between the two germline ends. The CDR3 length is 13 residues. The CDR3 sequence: CASSVTTTNEQFF. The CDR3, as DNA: TGTGCCAGCAGTGTCACGACTACCAATGAGCAGTTCTTC.

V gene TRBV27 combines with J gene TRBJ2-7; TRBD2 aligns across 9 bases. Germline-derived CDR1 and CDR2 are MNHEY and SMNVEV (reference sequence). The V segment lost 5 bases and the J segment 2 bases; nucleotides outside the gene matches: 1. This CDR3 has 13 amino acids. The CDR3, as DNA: TGTGCCAGCAGTGGCGGGGGGGCCTACGAGCAGTACTTC. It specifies CASSGGGAYEQYF.

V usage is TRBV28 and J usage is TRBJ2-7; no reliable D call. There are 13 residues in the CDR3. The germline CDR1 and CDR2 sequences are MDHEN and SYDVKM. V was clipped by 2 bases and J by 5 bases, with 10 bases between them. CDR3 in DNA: TGTGCCAGCAGTTTACCAGCTTTGAACGAGCAGTACTTC. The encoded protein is CASSLPALNEQYF.

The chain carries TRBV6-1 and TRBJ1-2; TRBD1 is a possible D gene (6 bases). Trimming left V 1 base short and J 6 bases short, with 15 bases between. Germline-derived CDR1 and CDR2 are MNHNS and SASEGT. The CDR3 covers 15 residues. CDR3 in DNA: TGTGCCAGCAGTGAAGGTACTGTGTCAGGGGATGGCTACACCTTC. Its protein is CASSEGTVSGDGYTF.

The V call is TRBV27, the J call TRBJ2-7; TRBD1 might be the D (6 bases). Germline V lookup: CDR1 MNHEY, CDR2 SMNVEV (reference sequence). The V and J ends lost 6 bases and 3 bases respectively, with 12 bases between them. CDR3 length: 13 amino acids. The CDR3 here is CASSEGVRYEQYF. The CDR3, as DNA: TGTGCCAGCAGCGAGGGGGTTCGCTACGAGCAGTACTTC.

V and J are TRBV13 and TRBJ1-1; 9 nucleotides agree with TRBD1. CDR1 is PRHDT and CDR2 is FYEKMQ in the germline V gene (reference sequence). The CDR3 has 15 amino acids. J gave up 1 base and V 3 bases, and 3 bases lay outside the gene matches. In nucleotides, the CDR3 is TGTGCCAGCAGCTTCCCGGGACAGGGGAACACTGAAGCTTTCTTT. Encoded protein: CASSFPGQGNTEAFF.

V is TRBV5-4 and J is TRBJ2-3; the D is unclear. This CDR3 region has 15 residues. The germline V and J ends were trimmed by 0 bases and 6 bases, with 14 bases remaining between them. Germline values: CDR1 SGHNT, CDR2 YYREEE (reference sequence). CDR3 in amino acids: CASSLEQRSGDTQYF. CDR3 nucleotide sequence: TGTGCCAGCAGCTTGGAACAGCGATCCGGGGATACGCAGTATTTT.

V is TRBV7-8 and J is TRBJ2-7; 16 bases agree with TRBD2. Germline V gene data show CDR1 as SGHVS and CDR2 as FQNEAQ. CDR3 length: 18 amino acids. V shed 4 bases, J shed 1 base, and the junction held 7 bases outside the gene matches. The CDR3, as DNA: TGTGCCAGCAGCTCGGGACTAGCGGGAGGGATTTGGTCCTACGAGCAGTACTTC. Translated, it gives CASSSGLAGGIWSYEQYF.

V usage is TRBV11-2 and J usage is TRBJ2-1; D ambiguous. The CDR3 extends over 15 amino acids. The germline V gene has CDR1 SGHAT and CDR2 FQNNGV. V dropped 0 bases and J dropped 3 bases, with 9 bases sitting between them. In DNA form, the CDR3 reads TGTGCCAGCAGCTTAGATCTTTACAGCTACAATGAGCAGTTCTTC. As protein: CASSLDLYSYNEQFF.

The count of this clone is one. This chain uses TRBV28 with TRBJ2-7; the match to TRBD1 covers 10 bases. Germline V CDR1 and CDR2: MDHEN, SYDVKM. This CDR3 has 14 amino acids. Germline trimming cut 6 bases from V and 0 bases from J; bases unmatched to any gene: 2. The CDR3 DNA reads TGTGCCAGCAGGAGGACAGGGGGCTCCTACGAGCAGTACTTC. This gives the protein CASRRTGGSYEQYF.

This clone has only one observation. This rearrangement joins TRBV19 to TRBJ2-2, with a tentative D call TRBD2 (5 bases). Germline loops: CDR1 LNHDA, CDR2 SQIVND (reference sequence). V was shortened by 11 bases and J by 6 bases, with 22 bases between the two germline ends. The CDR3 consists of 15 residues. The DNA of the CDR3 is TGTGCCTCCTGGGCCGGACTCCTCCGTGCCGGGGAGCTGTTTTTT. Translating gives CASWAGLLRAGELFF.

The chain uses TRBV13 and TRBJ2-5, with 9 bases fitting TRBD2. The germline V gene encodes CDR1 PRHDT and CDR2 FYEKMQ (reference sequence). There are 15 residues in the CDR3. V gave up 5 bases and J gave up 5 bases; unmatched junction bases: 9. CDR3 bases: TGTGCCAGCAGCCTAACCCAGGCGGGAGGGGAGACCCAGTACTTC. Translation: CASSLTQAGGETQYF. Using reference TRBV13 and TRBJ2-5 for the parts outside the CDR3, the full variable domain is AAGVIQSPRHLIKEKRETATLKCYPIPRHDTVYWYQQGPGQDPQFLISFYEKMQSDKGSIPDRFSAQQFSDYHSELNMSSLELGDSALYFCASSLTQAGGETQYFGPGTRLLVL.

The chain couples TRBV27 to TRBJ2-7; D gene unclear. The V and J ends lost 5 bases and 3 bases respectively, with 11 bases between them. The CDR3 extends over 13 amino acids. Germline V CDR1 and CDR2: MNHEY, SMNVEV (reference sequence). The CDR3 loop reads CASSLDGDYEQYF. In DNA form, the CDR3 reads TGTGCCAGCAGTCTGGACGGTGACTACGAGCAGTACTTC.

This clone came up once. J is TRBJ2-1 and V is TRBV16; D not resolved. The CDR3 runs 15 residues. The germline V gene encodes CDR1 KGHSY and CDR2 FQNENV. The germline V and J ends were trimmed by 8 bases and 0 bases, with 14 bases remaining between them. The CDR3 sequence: CASYSGGSSYNEQFF. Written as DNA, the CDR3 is TGTGCCAGCTATTCGGGCGGTAGCTCCTACAATGAGCAGTTCTTC. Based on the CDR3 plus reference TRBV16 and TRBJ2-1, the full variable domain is GEEVAQTPKHLVRGEGQKAKLYCAPIKGHSYVFWYQQVLKNEFKFLISFQNENVFDETGMPKERFSAKCLPNSPCSLEIQATKLEDSAVYFCASYSGGSSYNEQFFGPGTRLTVL.

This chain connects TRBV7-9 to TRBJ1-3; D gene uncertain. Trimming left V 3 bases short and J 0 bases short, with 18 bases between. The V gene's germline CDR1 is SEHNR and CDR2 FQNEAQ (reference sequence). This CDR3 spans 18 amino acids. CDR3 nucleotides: TGTGCCAGCAGCTTCGAGGGCCTGCCAACCCTCTCTGGAAACACCATATATTTT. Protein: CASSFEGLPTLSGNTIYF.

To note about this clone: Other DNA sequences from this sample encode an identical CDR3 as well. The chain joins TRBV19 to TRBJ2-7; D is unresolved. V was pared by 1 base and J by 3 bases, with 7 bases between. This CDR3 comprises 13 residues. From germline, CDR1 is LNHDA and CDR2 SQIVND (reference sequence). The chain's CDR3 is CASSIVADYEQYF. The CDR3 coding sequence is TGTGCCAGTAGTATAGTCGCAGACTACGAGCAGTACTTC.

The CDR3 region has the DNA TGTGCCAGCAGCTTACCGTCAGGAATAACCTACAATGAGCAGTTCTTC. Amino acids: CASSLPSGITYNEQFF. The chain joins TRBV7-9 to TRBJ2-1; D gene ambiguous. V was pared by 2 bases and J by 2 bases, with 13 bases between. In germline, CDR1 is SEHNR, CDR2 FQNEAQ (reference sequence). The length of the CDR3 is 16 residues.

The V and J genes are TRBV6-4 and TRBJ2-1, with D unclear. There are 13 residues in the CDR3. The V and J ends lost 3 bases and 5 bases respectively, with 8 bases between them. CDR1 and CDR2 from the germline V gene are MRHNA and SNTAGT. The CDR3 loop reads CASSETGHNEQFF. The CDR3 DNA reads TGTGCCAGCAGTGAAACCGGACACAATGAGCAGTTCTTC.

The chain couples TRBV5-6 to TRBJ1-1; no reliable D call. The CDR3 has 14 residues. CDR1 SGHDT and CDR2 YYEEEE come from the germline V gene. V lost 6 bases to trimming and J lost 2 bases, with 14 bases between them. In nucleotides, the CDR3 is TGTGCCAGCAACCTCTGGGTACAAAACACTGAAGCTTTCTTT. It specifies CASNLWVQNTEAFF.

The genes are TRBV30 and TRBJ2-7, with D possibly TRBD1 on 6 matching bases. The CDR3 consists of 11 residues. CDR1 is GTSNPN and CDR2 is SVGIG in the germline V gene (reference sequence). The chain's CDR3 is CASRQAYEQYF. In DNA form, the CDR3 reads TGTGCTAGTCGACAGGCCTACGAGCAGTACTTC.

This CDR3 reads CASRVAGGKTQYF. CDR3 coding DNA: TGTGCCAGCAGGGTCGCAGGGGGAAAGACCCAGTACTTC. J is TRBJ2-5 and V is TRBV28; 7 bases fit TRBD1. The CDR3 is 13 residues long. Germline CDR1 MDHEN, CDR2 SYDVKM. J gave up 6 bases and V 6 bases, and 7 bases lay outside the gene matches.

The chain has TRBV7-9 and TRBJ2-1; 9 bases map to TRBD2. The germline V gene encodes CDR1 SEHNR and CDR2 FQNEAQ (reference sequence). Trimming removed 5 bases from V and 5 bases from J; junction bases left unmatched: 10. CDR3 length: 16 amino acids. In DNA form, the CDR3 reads TGTGCCAGCAGCGCCGTAGCGGGAGTGACGGACAATGAGCAGTTCTTC. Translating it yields CASSAVAGVTDNEQFF. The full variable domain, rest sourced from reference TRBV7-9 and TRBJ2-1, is DTGVSQNPRHKITKRGQNVTFRCDPISEHNRLYWYRQTLGQGPEFLTYFQNEAQLEKSRLLSDRFSAERPKGSFSTLEIQRTEQGDSAMYLCASSAVAGVTDNEQFFGPGTRLTVL.

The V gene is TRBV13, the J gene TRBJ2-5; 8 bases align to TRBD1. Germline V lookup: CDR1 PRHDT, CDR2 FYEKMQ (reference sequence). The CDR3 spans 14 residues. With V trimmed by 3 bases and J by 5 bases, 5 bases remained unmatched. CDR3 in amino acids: CASSFLQGAETQYF. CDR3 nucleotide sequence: TGTGCCAGCAGCTTTCTGCAGGGGGCGGAGACCCAGTACTTC.

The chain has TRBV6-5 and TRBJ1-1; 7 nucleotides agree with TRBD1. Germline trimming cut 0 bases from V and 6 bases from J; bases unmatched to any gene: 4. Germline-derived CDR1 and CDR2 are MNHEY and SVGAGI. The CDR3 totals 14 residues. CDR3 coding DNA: TGTGCCAGCAGTTACTCAAACAGGGGCCCTGAAGCTTTCTTT. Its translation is CASSYSNRGPEAFF.

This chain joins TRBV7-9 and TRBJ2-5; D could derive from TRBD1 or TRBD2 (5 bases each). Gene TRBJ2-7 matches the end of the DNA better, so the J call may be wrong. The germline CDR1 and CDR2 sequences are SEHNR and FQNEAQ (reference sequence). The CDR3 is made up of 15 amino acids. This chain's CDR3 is CASSPLRGALDEQYF. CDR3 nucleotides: TGTGCCAGCAGCCCGCTGAGGGGAGCCTTGGACGAGCAGTACTTC.